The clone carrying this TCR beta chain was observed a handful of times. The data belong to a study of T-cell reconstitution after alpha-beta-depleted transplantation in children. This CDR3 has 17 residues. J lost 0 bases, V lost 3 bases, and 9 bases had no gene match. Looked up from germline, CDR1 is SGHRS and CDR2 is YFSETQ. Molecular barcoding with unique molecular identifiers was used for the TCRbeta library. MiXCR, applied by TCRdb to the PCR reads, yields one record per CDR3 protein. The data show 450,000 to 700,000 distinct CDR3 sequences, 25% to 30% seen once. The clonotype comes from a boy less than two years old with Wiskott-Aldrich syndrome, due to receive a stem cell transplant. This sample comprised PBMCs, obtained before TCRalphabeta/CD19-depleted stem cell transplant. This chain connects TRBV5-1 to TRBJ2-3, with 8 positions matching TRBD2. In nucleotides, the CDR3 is TGCGCCAGCAGCTACACCCTAGCGGGCGTTAGCACAGATACGCAGTATTTT. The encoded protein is CASSYTLAGVSTDTQYF.